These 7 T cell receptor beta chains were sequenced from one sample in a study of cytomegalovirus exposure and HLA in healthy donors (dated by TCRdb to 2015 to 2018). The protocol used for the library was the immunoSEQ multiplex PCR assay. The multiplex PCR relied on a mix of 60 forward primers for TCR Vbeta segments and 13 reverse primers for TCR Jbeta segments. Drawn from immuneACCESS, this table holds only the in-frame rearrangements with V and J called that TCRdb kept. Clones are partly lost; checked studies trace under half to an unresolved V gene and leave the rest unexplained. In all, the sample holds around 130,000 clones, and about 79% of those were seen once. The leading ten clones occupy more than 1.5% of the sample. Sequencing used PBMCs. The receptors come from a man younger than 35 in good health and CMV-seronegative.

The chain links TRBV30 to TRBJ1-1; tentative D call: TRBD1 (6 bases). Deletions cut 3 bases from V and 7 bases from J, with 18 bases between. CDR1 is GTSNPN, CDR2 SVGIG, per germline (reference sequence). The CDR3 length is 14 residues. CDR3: CAWRPGAGGGEAFF. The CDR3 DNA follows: TGTGCCTGGAGACCAGGGGCGGGGGGGGGTGAAGCTTTCTTT.

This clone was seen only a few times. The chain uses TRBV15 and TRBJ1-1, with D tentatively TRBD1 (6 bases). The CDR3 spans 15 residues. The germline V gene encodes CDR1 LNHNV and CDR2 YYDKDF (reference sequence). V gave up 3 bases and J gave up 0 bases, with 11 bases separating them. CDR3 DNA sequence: TGTGCCACCAGCAGGAACAGGGAAATGAACACTGAAGCTTTCTTT. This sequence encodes CATSRNREMNTEAFF.

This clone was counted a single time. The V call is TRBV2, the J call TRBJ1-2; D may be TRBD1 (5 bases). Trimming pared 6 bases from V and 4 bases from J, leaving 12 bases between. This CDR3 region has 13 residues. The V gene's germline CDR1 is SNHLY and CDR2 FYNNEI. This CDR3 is CASSGGVGYGYTF. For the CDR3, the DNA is TGTGCCAGCAGCGGGGGGGTCGGCTATGGCTACACCTTC.

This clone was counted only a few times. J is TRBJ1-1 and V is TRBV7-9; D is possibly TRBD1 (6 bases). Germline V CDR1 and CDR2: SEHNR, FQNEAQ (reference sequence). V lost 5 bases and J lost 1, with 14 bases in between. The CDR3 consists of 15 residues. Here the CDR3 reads CASSHLTDRNTEAFF. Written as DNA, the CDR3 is TGTGCCAGCAGCCACTTGACGGACAGGAACACTGAAGCTTTCTTT.

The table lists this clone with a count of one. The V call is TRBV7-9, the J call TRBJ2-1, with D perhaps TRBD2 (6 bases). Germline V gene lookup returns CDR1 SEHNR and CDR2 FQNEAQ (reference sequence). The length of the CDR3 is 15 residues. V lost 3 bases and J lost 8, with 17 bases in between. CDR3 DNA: TGTGCCAGCAGCTTTCTAGCGCACCGCGAGGATGAGCAGTTCTTC. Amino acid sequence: CASSFLAHREDEQFF.

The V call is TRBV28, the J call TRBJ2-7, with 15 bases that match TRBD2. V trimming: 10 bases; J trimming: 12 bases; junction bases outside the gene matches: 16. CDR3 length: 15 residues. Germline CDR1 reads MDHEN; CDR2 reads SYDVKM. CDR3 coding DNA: TGTGCCAACACCGTCAGGACTAGCGGGAGGGCCCATGGGTACGTC. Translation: CANTVRTSGRAHGYV.

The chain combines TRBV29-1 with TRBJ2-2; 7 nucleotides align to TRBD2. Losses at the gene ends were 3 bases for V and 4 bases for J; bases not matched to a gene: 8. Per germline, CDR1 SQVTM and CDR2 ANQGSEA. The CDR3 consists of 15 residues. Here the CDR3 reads CSVDSGVSGTGELFF. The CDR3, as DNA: TGCAGCGTTGACAGCGGGGTATCGGGCACCGGGGAGCTGTTTTTT.